A selection of T cell receptor beta chains follows, all from one sample in a study of regulatory T cells in long-lasting Graves disease. TCRdb used MiXCR to reprocess the multiplex PCR reads, holding one entry per CDR3 protein. The table lists around 250,000 distinct CDR3 sequences, about 19% of them singletons. Sequencing was performed on peripheral blood mononuclear cells (PBMCs), taken at new diagnosis, from a patient treated with antithyroid drugs. The receptors originated from a female donor with Graves disease. Both conserved end residues are part of each CDR3. A D gene is named only where the DNA matches it firmly. Size values are once, few and many counts, or a class for expanded clones, and some rows have none.

V	size	J	D	DNA	CDR3
TRBV7-9	many	TRBJ2-2	-	TGTGCCAGCAGCTTAATGGTCACCGGGGAGCTGTTTTTT	CASSLMVTGELFF
TRBV2	-	TRBJ1-2	-	TGTGCCAGCAGCGAGACTTCCGGGACAACCTATGGCTACACCTTC	CASSETSGTTYGYTF
TRBV6-2/TRBV6-3	-	TRBJ1-2	-	TGTGCCAGCAGTGGGGGAATTTCCTATGGCTACACCTTC	CASSGGISYGYTF
TRBV4-2	many	TRBJ2-3	TRBD2	TGTGCCAGCAGCCAGCCCACTAGCGGGGGTGCAGATACGCAGTATTTT	CASSQPTSGGADTQYF
TRBV24-1	many	TRBJ1-2	-	TGTGCCACCAGTGATGCAGGGTTTATTGGCTACACCTTC	CATSDAGFIGYTF
TRBV20-1	many	TRBJ2-7	TRBD1	TGCAGTGCTGCAAGGAAGGACAGGGGGTCCCACGAGCAGTACTTC	CSAARKDRGSHEQYF
TRBV19	few	TRBJ2-3	-	TGTGCCAGTAGCGAACAGCCCGATATGGCGCACGCAGATACGCAGTATTTT	CASSEQPDMAHADTQYF
TRBV7-9	many	TRBJ1-5	-	TGTGCCAGCAGCAAAGGGGGATTTGGCAATCAGCCCCAGCATTTT	CASSKGGFGNQPQHF
TRBV20-1	many	TRBJ2-1	TRBD2	TGCAGTGCTAGCCCAGGCGGCGGGGGGCCCTACAATGAGCAGTTCTTC	CSASPGGGGPYNEQFF
TRBV5-6	many	TRBJ2-1	TRBD2	TGTGCCAGCAGCTTGCAGCGGGAGGTGAGGGAGCAGTTCTTC	CASSLQREVREQFF
TRBV7-2	-	TRBJ2-2	TRBD1	TGTGCCAGCAGCTTAGTTGGACAGGGGGACACCGGGGAGCTGTTTTTT	CASSLVGQGDTGELFF
TRBV30	-	TRBJ2-7	-	TGTGCCTGGAGTCGGACCATCACCCTCGAGCAGTACTTC	CAWSRTITLEQYF
TRBV27	many	TRBJ2-3	-	TGTGCCAGCCACCCTGGGGGGAACACAGATACGCAGTATTTT	CASHPGGNTDTQYF
TRBV9	-	TRBJ2-1	TRBD1	TGTGCCAGCAGCGACCCTTCCTCCGGGACAGGGGGCTTTAATGAGCAGTTCTTC	CASSDPSSGTGGFNEQFF
TRBV7-2	many	TRBJ2-3	TRBD2	TGTGCCAGCAGCCCCAAGGTGGGACTAGCGGGAGATCGCGATACGCAGTATTTT	CASSPKVGLAGDRDTQYF
TRBV12-3/TRBV12-4	many	TRBJ1-4	-	TGCGCCAGCAGCCTAAGGGTCGGGGAAAAACTGTTTTTT	CASSLRVGEKLFF
TRBV28	-	TRBJ1-2	-	TGTGCCAGCGGAACGACTAGCGGGGGGGCTGTTAACTATGGCTACACCTTC	CASGTTSGGAVNYGYTF
TRBV4-3	few	TRBJ2-1	-	TGCGCCAGCAGCCAAGATCCTGCGGGGACAACTTACAATGAGCAGTTCTTC	CASSQDPAGTTYNEQFF
TRBV12-3/TRBV12-4	-	TRBJ1-5	-	TGTGCCAGCAAAAAACAAGATAGCAATCAGCCCCAGCATTTT	CASKKQDSNQPQHF
TRBV27	-	TRBJ2-2	-	TGTGCCAGCAGTTTGGGAGGATTGCGCGCCGGGGAGCTGTTTTTT	CASSLGGLRAGELFF
TRBV7-2	-	TRBJ1-4	TRBD1	TGTGCCAGCAGCCCAGAATTGGGACAGAATGAAAAACTGTTTTTT	CASSPELGQNEKLFF
TRBV20-1	many	TRBJ2-3	TRBD1	TGCAGTGCGGACAGGGGCCAGTATACGCAGTATTTT	CSADRGQYTQYF